The clone carrying this T cell receptor (beta chain) was detected many times. The source of the sample is a study of spatial heterogeneity in lung cancer. CDR1 and CDR2 (germline): MNHEY, SMNVEV (reference sequence). The V end was cut by 3 bases, the J end by 7 bases, with 10 bases between. The CDR3 is 13 amino acids. TCRdb reprocessed the 5' RACE reads with MiXCR, giving one entry per CDR3 protein. This table has around 6,600 distinct CDR3 sequences, approximately 5% appearing once. Time point here: sample taken at primary tumor resection. In each case, whole RNA from tumor, nontumor lung or frozen PBMC was sequenced unsorted.

The sequence derives from a female donor with early-stage non-small cell lung cancer. The V call is TRBV27, the J call TRBJ2-4; D may be TRBD2 (6 bases). This sample comprised normal lung tissue next to the tumor, obtained at surgery. CDR3 protein: CASSFRERNIQYF. As DNA, the CDR3 is TGTGCCAGCAGTTTCCGGGAGCGGAACATTCAGTACTTC.